This T cell receptor beta chain was sequenced for a study of T cells in women clearing cervical HPV infection. Overall study: Donors had HPV16-related CIN3 or worse; 2 had invasive cancer. Study-level results: Repertoire richness, not evenness, was significantly elevated in CIN3+ cases versus controls. Richness plus V gene abundances separated cases from controls with AUC 0.65 to 0.85. Cases carried less TRBV6-7 than controls: roughly 0.11% versus 0.16%.

The V and J ends lost 0 bases and 5 bases respectively, with 8 bases between them. This CDR3 spans 13 amino acids. The V gene's germline CDR1 is MNHEY and CDR2 SMNVEV (reference sequence). To note about this clone: Its antigen is currently unknown. The read ends 3 residues shy of where the CDR3 ends; the end is completed using the germline J gene.

The assay was immunoSEQ multiplex PCR, and TCRdb's table has in-frame clones only and misses some. There are approximately 39,000 clones in the sample, with approximately 3.7% held by the top ten. J is TRBJ2-7 and V is TRBV27; D uncertain. The sequencing sample was made of blood buffy coat. The receptor was derived from a woman aged 18 to 75 with a cervical HPV16 infection that either progressed to CIN3+ or cleared (not recorded which). CDR3 amino acids: CASSLSLGNEQYF. The sequenced CDR3 bases are TGTGCCAGCAGTTTATCGCTAGGCAACGAG.